The source of this T cell receptor (beta chain) is a study of CD8+ T cells in alopecia areata. Study context: Administration of oral tofacitinib to treated patients was at 5 to 10 mg twice daily. The study, taken as a whole, reports: Scalp sequencing also captures normal skin's resident alphabeta T cells. In scalp, tofacitinib significantly decreased clonality and expanded CD8+ clones among the top 100.

cDNA serving as the sequencing template came from extracted, reverse transcribed RNA. Repertoires were generated with immunoSEQ multiplex PCR, while TCRdb's copy carries only in-frame clones and drops some. This table has 210,000 or so clones, over 60% appearing once. Treatment indicated: oral pan-JAK inhibitor, 5-10 mg twice daily. The CDR3 runs to 13 residues. Germline V CDR1 and CDR2: LNHNV, YYDKDF (reference sequence). Trimming stripped 0 bases from V and 5 bases from J, with 4 bases between. In the case of this clone: The antigen is undetermined. At the DNA level, this CDR3 is encoded by other sequences in the same sample as well.

The sequence derives from a human donor with alopecia areata. The rearrangement links TRBV15 to TRBJ2-2, with D unclear. Sequenced here: CD4+ T cells sorted from blood, sampled around week 44, from a patient treated with tofacitinib. The CDR3 DNA is TGTGCCACCAGCAGAGATAGAACCGGGGAGCTGTTTTTT. As protein: CATSRDRTGELFF.